Below, 14 T cell receptor beta chains from the same sample are listed, as sequenced in a study of CD8+ T cells in alopecia areata. Treatment in this sample: oral pan-JAK inhibitor, 5-10 mg twice daily. The authors extracted RNA and reverse transcribed it into cDNA as the sequencing template. Sequencing was performed with immunoSEQ multiplex PCR; in TCRdb, only in-frame clones are kept and a portion is missing. Found here are roughly 230,000 clones, roughly 40% of them singletons; the top ten hold around 3%. The input for sequencing was CD4+ T cells sorted from blood, taken around week 36, from a patient treated with tofacitinib. These receptors all stem from a human donor with alopecia areata.

V and J are TRBV7-9 and TRBJ2-1, with D unresolved. V was shortened by 1 base and J by 14 bases, with 12 bases between the two germline ends. The CDR3 runs 12 residues. Germline CDR1 is SEHNR and CDR2 is FQNEAQ (reference sequence). In DNA form, the CDR3 reads TGTGCCAGCAGCTTAGTAAGCCAGTTCAAGTTCTTC. Amino acids: CASSLVSQFKFF.

V and J are TRBV10-3 and TRBJ2-5; 15 nucleotides agree with TRBD2. The trim removed 6 bases at V and 4 bases at J, leaving 6 bases unmatched. Germline V CDR1 and CDR2: ENHRY, SYGVKD. This CDR3 is 16 amino acids long. CDR3 protein: CAISPGLAGGLETQYF. The CDR3 nucleotides read TGTGCCATCAGCCCCGGACTAGCGGGAGGGTTAGAGACCCAGTACTTC.

This clone was found a few times. V gene TRBV9 combines with J gene TRBJ2-1, with D possibly being TRBD1 (5 bases). Germline loops: CDR1 SGDLS, CDR2 YYNGEE. This CDR3 is 14 amino acids long. V lost 3 bases, J lost 6 bases, and 13 bases lay in between. Here the CDR3 DNA reads TGTGCCAGCAGCGACCGACAGAATTCCAATGAGCAGTTCTTC. Encoded protein: CASSDRQNSNEQFF.

This chain joins TRBV5-1 and TRBJ2-7; D could derive from TRBD1 or TRBD2 (5 bases each). The CDR3 is 13 residues long. Germline CDR1 reads SGHRS; CDR2 reads YFSETQ. V gave up 4 bases and J gave up 2 bases, with 10 bases separating them. The DNA of the CDR3 is TGCGCCAGCAGCGTCCGGGACGCCTACGAGCAGTACTTC. Translated: CASSVRDAYEQYF.

V usage is TRBV29-1 and J usage is TRBJ1-2; D gene ambiguous. This CDR3 spans 13 amino acids. The V and J ends lost 5 bases and 2 bases respectively, with 12 bases between them. Germline assignment: CDR1 SQVTM and CDR2 ANQGSEA. In nucleotides, the CDR3 is TGCAGCGTTTACCTCCAGGCCAACTATGGCTACACCTTC. Amino acid sequence: CSVYLQANYGYTF.

The sample holds a few counts of this clone. This chain connects TRBV5-6 to TRBJ2-5; D not certain. Germline V gives CDR1 SGHDT, CDR2 YYEEEE. The CDR3 loop spans 14 amino acids. Deletions cut 3 bases from V and 4 bases from J, with 13 bases between. The CDR3 spells CASSSPQSGETQYF. Here the CDR3 DNA reads TGTGCCAGCAGCTCCCCCCAGTCTGGAGAGACCCAGTACTTC.

The chain links TRBV20-1 to TRBJ2-2, with D tentatively TRBD1 (5 bases). From germline, CDR1 is DFQATT and CDR2 SNEGSKA (reference sequence). The CDR3 has 10 amino acids. The V end lost 4 bases, the J end lost 13 bases, and 10 bases lay between the germline ends. The CDR3 DNA reads TGCAGTGCTACAGGGAACGGGCTGTTTTTT. Translating it yields CSATGNGLFF.

With regard to this clone: One junction end disagrees with the germline gene, perhaps due to a read error. The chain is built from TRBV4-1 and TRBJ2-7; D call uncertain. This CDR3 is built from 12 residues. Germline V CDR1 and CDR2: MGHRA, YSYEKL. CDR3 amino acids: CASSQVAGEQYF. The DNA for the CDR3 is TGTGCCAGCAGCCAGGTTGCTGGCGAGCAGTACTTC.

The gene calls are TRBV13 and TRBJ2-1; D uncertain. The CDR3 extends over 15 amino acids. CDR1 PRHDT and CDR2 FYEKMQ come from the germline V gene (reference sequence). V was clipped by 5 bases and J by 0 bases, with 11 bases between them. The CDR3 sequence: CASSTDPLSYNEQFF. The CDR3 region has the DNA TGTGCCAGCAGCACCGATCCCCTCTCCTACAATGAGCAGTTCTTC.

CDR3 sequence: CASTGLAEQYF. CDR3 nucleotides: TGTGCCAGCACTGGGTTGGCCGAGCAGTACTTC. V and J are TRBV25-1 and TRBJ2-7; no firm D call. The CDR3 covers 11 residues. V dropped 7 bases and J dropped 6 bases, with 10 bases sitting between them. The germline gives CDR1 MGHDK, CDR2 SYGVNS.

In its sample, this clone was seen a few times. The chain has TRBV29-1 and TRBJ2-5, with TRBD2 matching over 10 bases. Germline CDR1 is SQVTM and CDR2 is ANQGSEA. There are 15 residues in the CDR3. V lost 8 bases to trimming and J lost 2 bases; unmatched junction nucleotides: 11. The CDR3 nucleotides are TGCAGCCTCCGTCACGGGACTAGCGCTCAAGAGACCCAGTACTTC. Its protein is CSLRHGTSAQETQYF.

The CDR3, as DNA: TGCAGCGCTATGGACAGGGATGGCAATCAGCCCCAGCATTTT. Its protein is CSAMDRDGNQPQHF. This sequence joins TRBV29-1 and TRBJ1-5; 8 bases are shared with TRBD1. With V trimmed by 7 bases and J by 2 bases, 7 bases remained unmatched. The CDR3 loop spans 14 amino acids. Germline lookup yields CDR1 SQVTM and CDR2 ANQGSEA.

This clone was seen a handful of times. V is TRBV30 and J is TRBJ2-1, with TRBD1 matching over 9 bases. V dropped 0 bases and J dropped 7; count of bases not matched to a gene: 7. This CDR3 spans 15 amino acids. Germline CDR1 GTSNPN, CDR2 SVGIG (reference sequence). The CDR3 DNA sequence: TGTGCCTGGAGTGTCGGGACAGGGAATTATAATGAGCAGTTCTTC. This gives the protein CAWSVGTGNYNEQFF.

The V gene is TRBV30, the J gene TRBJ1-2; no clear D. This CDR3 has 14 amino acids. Trimming stripped 2 bases from V and 2 bases from J, with 12 bases between. Looked up from germline, CDR1 is GTSNPN and CDR2 is SVGIG (reference sequence). The CDR3: CAWSQGSINYGYTF. DNA for the CDR3: TGTGCCTGGAGTCAAGGCAGCATAAACTATGGCTACACCTTC.